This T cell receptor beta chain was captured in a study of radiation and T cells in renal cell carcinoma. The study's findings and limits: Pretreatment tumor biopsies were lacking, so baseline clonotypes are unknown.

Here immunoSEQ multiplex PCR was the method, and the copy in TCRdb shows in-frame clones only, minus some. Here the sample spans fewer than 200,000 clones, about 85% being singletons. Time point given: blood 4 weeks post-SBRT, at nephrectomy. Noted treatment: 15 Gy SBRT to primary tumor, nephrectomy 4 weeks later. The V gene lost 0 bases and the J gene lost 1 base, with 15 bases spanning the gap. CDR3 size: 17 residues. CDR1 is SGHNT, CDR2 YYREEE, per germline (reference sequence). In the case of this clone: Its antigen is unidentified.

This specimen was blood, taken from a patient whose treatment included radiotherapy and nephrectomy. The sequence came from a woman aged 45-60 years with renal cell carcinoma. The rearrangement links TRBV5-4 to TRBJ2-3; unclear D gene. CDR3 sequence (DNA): TGTGCCAGCAGCTTGGAGGTCTATCAGATCGGCACAGATACGCAGTATTTT. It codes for CASSLEVYQIGTDTQYF.